This section outlines one TCR beta chain sequence together with its context. Its antigen is unidentified. TCRdb re-called the reads through MiXCR, storing one row per CDR3 protein. The repertoire holds some 800,000 distinct CDR3 sequences, with 29% as singletons. The entry originates in a study of T cell repertoires in cytomegalovirus infection. On the study more broadly: Selected CMV epitopes included recently identified HLA-C-restricted ones as well as well-studied HLA-B-restricted ones. It was the public TCR beta signatures that indicated both CMV infection and matching HLA type. Points from the study as a whole: Dominating the ex vivo response were TCR beta clonotypes that were CMV-specific and HLA-C-restricted.

V was clipped by 4 bases and J by 1 base; unmatched bases: 4. Germline CDR1 reads MNHEY; CDR2 reads SMNVEV (reference sequence). The CDR3 spans 16 residues. The sample was cultured CD8+ T cells from PBMCs, taken from culture after CMV antigen stimulation. This rearrangement joins TRBV27 to TRBJ2-1, with 10 bases lining up with TRBD2. This sequence originates from a human donor in good health (CMV status not recorded). Some clones in this sample may be carry-over from other donors' samples. CDR3 bases: TGTGCCAGCAGTTCCCAGCGGGGGGGTTCCTACAATGAGCAGTTCTTC. Encoded protein: CASSSQRGGSYNEQFF.